The 27 T cell receptor beta chains below were found in one sample sequenced in a study of graft-versus-host responses after intestinal transplantation. Profiled with immunoSEQ multiplex PCR; TCRdb holds only in-frame clones, not every one. This sample has some 14,000 clones, with around 87% found just once. Sequenced material: bone marrow, taken approximately 130 days after intestinal transplantation. These receptors came from a human patient who received an intestinal transplant, so some T cells may come from the graft donor.

The chain carries TRBV9 and TRBJ2-5; tentative D call: TRBD2 (5 bases). Germline loops: CDR1 SGDLS, CDR2 YYNGEE. V lost 6 bases and J 5 bases, leaving 20 bases between the germline ends. This CDR3 is 15 amino acids long. In DNA form, the CDR3 reads TGTGCCAGCACCTCCCATGCCCTAGCTGAGGAGACCCAGTACTTC. Its translation is CASTSHALAEETQYF. Variable domain in full (rest from reference TRBV9 and TRBJ2-5): DSGVTQTPKHLITATGQRVTLRCSPRSGDLSVYWYQQSLDQGLQFLIQYYNGEERAKGNILERFSAQQFPDLHSELNLSSLELGDSALYFCASTSHALAEETQYFGPGTRLLVL.

The V and J genes are TRBV28 and TRBJ1-1, with no clear D. Germline CDR1 MDHEN, CDR2 SYDVKM. This CDR3 contains 13 residues. V lost 2 bases and J 3 bases, leaving 7 bases between the germline ends. CDR3 protein: CASSLREYTEAFF. CDR3 DNA sequence: TGTGCCAGCAGTTTAAGGGAGTACACTGAAGCTTTCTTT. The whole variable domain, filled in from reference TRBV28 and TRBJ1-1, reads DVKVTQSSRYLVKRTGEKVFLECVQDMDHENMFWYRQDPGLGLRLIYFSYDVKMKEKGDIPEGYSVSREKKERFSLILESASTNQTSMYLCASSLREYTEAFFGQGTRLTVV.

V gene TRBV11-1 combines with J gene TRBJ2-7; D may match TRBD1 or TRBD2 (5 bases each). The V end lost 5 bases, the J end lost 3 bases, and 11 bases lay between the germline ends. The CDR3 totals 13 residues. Germline CDR1 reads SGHAT; CDR2 reads FQDESV (reference sequence). CDR3 loop: CASSRDRDYEQYF. The CDR3 DNA follows: TGTGCCAGCAGCCGGGACCGAGACTACGAGCAGTACTTC.

This clone was observed a few times. V gene TRBV13 combines with J gene TRBJ2-7; 10 bases map to TRBD1. The V segment lost 5 bases and the J segment 6 bases; nucleotides outside the gene matches: 4. Germline values: CDR1 PRHDT, CDR2 FYEKMQ (reference sequence). The CDR3 is 13 residues long. The CDR3 DNA follows: TGTGCCAGCAGCCCGGGACAGGGGTTCGAGCAGTACTTC. It codes for CASSPGQGFEQYF. The full variable domain, its missing parts supplied by reference TRBV13 and TRBJ2-7, is AAGVIQSPRHLIKEKRETATLKCYPIPRHDTVYWYQQGPGQDPQFLISFYEKMQSDKGSIPDRFSAQQFSDYHSELNMSSLELGDSALYFCASSPGQGFEQYFGPGTRLTVT.

V usage is TRBV7-9 and J usage is TRBJ2-7; tentative D call: TRBD2 (5 bases). The CDR3 runs to 14 residues. V lost 1 base and J lost 2, with 9 bases in between. Germline V gene sequence: CDR1 SEHNR, CDR2 FQNEAQ (reference sequence). CDR3 sequence reads: CASSLEAGTYEQYF. For the CDR3, the DNA is TGTGCCAGCAGCTTAGAGGCCGGGACCTACGAGCAGTACTTC. The whole variable domain, remainder taken from reference TRBV7-9 and TRBJ2-7, is DTGVSQNPRHKITKRGQNVTFRCDPISEHNRLYWYRQTLGQGPEFLTYFQNEAQLEKSRLLSDRFSAERPKGSFSTLEIQRTEQGDSAMYLCASSLEAGTYEQYFGPGTRLTVT.

This clone was counted only a few times. V is TRBV4-2 and J is TRBJ2-7; D assignment may be TRBD1 or TRBD2 (5 bases each). The CDR3 sequence is 15 residues long. Between the trimmed V and J ends, which lost 0 bases and 0 bases, there was a span of 9 bases. Germline assignment: CDR1 LGHNA and CDR2 YNFKEQ. DNA of the CDR3: TGTGCCAGCAGCCAAGATGCAGGGAGCTCCTACGAGCAGTACTTC. This codes for CASSQDAGSSYEQYF.

The chain uses TRBV7-8 and TRBJ2-3, with unresolved D. The CDR3 spans 13 residues. Germline values: CDR1 SGHVS, CDR2 FQNEAQ. V was pared by 1 base and J by 4 bases, with 6 bases between. CDR3 protein: CASSLEAADTQYF. The DNA for the CDR3 is TGTGCCAGCAGCTTAGAGGCAGCAGATACGCAGTATTTT.

The chain uses TRBV30 and TRBJ2-7, with 9 bases fitting TRBD2. The CDR3 spans 16 residues. Per germline, CDR1 GTSNPN and CDR2 SVGIG (reference sequence). The V and J ends lost 3 bases and 0 bases, in that order; junction bases with no gene match: 9. The chain's CDR3 is CAWSQGTSIRSYEQYF. The CDR3 DNA reads TGTGCCTGGAGCCAGGGGACTAGCATCCGCTCCTACGAGCAGTACTTC.

The chain carries TRBV30 and TRBJ1-1; no reliable D call. Trimming took off 2 bases at V and 3 bases at J, with 22 bases between the two ends. CDR3 length: 17 residues. Germline values: CDR1 GTSNPN, CDR2 SVGIG (reference sequence). CDR3 region: CAWSPTGWEGSYTEAFF. The CDR3 nucleotides read TGTGCCTGGAGTCCTACGGGATGGGAGGGCAGCTACACTGAAGCTTTCTTT.

The chain recombines TRBV4-1 with TRBJ2-7, with D perhaps TRBD2 (5 bases). Trimming took 4 bases from V and 4 from J, leaving 14 bases between them. The CDR3 is 14 residues long. The germline CDR1 and CDR2 sequences are MGHRA and YSYEKL. DNA of the CDR3: TGCGCCAGCAGCCCCAGGTTGGGGAGTTACGAGCAGTACTTC. The encoded protein is CASSPRLGSYEQYF.

J is TRBJ2-7 and V is TRBV27; the D is unclear. Germline loops: CDR1 MNHEY, CDR2 SMNVEV (reference sequence). V lost 8 bases and J 2 bases, leaving 7 bases between the germline ends. This CDR3 is built from 11 residues. This CDR3 is CASGITYEQYF. The CDR3 coding sequence is TGTGCCAGCGGCATCACCTACGAGCAGTACTTC.

The chain links TRBV4-1 to TRBJ2-6, with 7 bases identical to TRBD1. V was clipped by 3 bases and J by 1 base; unmatched bases: 12. CDR3 length: 19 amino acids. Germline V CDR1 and CDR2: MGHRA, YSYEKL. CDR3 sequence (DNA): TGCGCCAGCAGCCAGAATCCATTGACAGGGCCATCTGGGGCCAACGTCCTGACTTTC. Amino acid sequence: CASSQNPLTGPSGANVLTF.

The V call is TRBV7-6, the J call TRBJ2-1; D is uncertain. The CDR3 is made up of 14 amino acids. V was shortened by 2 bases and J by 6 bases, with 11 bases between the two germline ends. The germline V gene has CDR1 SGHVS and CDR2 FNYEAQ. The CDR3 DNA follows: TGTGCCAGCAGCTTATTTTCGTTCGGCAATGAGCAGTTCTTC. Translating gives CASSLFSFGNEQFF. The whole variable domain, remainder taken from reference TRBV7-6 and TRBJ2-1, is GAGVSQSPRYKVTKRGQDVALRCDPISGHVSLYWYRQALGQGPEFLTYFNYEAQQDKSGLPNDRFSAERPEGSISTLTIQRTEQRDSAMYRCASSLFSFGNEQFFGPGTRLTVL.

This clone appeared a single time. The chain couples TRBV7-2 to TRBJ2-1; 7 nucleotides agree with TRBD2. Germline CDR1 reads SGHTA; CDR2 reads FQGNSA. After removal of 7 bases from V and 4 bases from J, the junction contained 10 bases not matched to a gene. This CDR3 has 15 residues. CDR3 sequence reads: CASILGASGYNEQFF. The DNA for the CDR3 is TGTGCCAGCATCCTAGGGGCTAGCGGTTACAATGAGCAGTTCTTC.

The V call is TRBV7-6, the J call TRBJ2-5; 9 bases fit TRBD2. The V and J ends lost 1 base and 4 bases, in that order; junction bases with no gene match: 4. In germline, CDR1 is SGHVS, CDR2 FNYEAQ. The CDR3 totals 15 residues. CDR3 nucleotides: TGTGCCAGCAGCTTAGATATAGCGGGAGTAGAGACCCAGTACTTC. Translating gives CASSLDIAGVETQYF.

The chain employs TRBV4-1 and TRBJ2-3, with 9 positions matching TRBD2. Germline values: CDR1 MGHRA, CDR2 YSYEKL. The CDR3 has 17 amino acids. V was pared by 1 base and J by 7 bases, with 12 bases of the junction left unmatched. The CDR3 nucleotides are TGCGCCAGCAGCCAAGGGGCGGCGGGAGGGACCGTGAATACGCAGTATTTT. Translation gives CASSQGAAGGTVNTQYF.

CDR3 nucleotide sequence: TGCGCCAGCAGCCGAAACAGGGGGCAGGATGAAAAACTGTTTTTT. Translated: CASSRNRGQDEKLFF. The V and J genes are TRBV4-3 and TRBJ1-4; TRBD1 matches 9 bases. J lost 6 bases, V lost 4 bases, and 6 bases had no gene match. Germline CDR1 reads LGHNA; CDR2 reads YSLEER. CDR3 size: 15 residues.

The chain recombines TRBV27 with TRBJ2-1; 8 nucleotides agree with TRBD1. J lost 5 bases, V lost 4 bases, and 1 base had no gene match. The CDR3 loop spans 13 amino acids. CDR1 and CDR2 from the germline V gene are MNHEY and SMNVEV (reference sequence). Here the CDR3 DNA reads TGTGCCAGCAGTTGGGACAGGAACAATGAGCAGTTCTTC. This codes for CASSWDRNNEQFF.

V and J are TRBV29-1 and TRBJ2-7; D not resolved. Looked up from germline, CDR1 is SQVTM and CDR2 is ANQGSEA. There are 11 residues in the CDR3. V shed 4 bases and J shed 11 bases, with 15 bases lying between them. As DNA, the CDR3 is TGCAGCGTTGTAGGTAGCTTGAGAGAGTACTTC. Amino acid sequence: CSVVGSLREYF.

The J gene is TRBJ1-5, the V gene TRBV7-2; D might be TRBD1 (5 bases). V gave up 8 bases and J gave up 5 bases, with 13 bases separating them. The CDR3 has 13 residues. Germline loops: CDR1 SGHTA, CDR2 FQGNSA. The CDR3 region is CASGYGGDQPQHF. DNA of the CDR3: TGTGCCAGCGGCTATGGAGGGGATCAGCCCCAGCATTTT.

V gene TRBV29-1 combines with J gene TRBJ2-5, with D unresolved. The CDR3 is 10 amino acids. Germline CDR1 and CDR2: SQVTM and ANQGSEA. V lost 4 bases to trimming and J lost 3 bases, with 3 bases between them. The CDR3 region is CSVVEETQYF. In DNA, the CDR3 is TGCAGCGTTGTAGAAGAGACCCAGTACTTC.

The chain combines TRBV6-5 with TRBJ1-2, with a tentative D call TRBD1 (5 bases). CDR3 size: 13 residues. CDR1 is MNHEY, CDR2 SVGAGI, per germline. V was trimmed by 2 bases and J by 2 bases, leaving 6 bases between them. This chain's CDR3 is CASSYRDNYGYTF. DNA of the CDR3: TGTGCCAGCAGTTACCGGGACAACTATGGCTACACCTTC.

V gene TRBV28 combines with J gene TRBJ2-7; 7 positions agree with TRBD1. V lost 6 bases to trimming and J lost 0 bases; unmatched junction nucleotides: 8. The CDR3 is 15 amino acids. Germline CDR1 reads MDHEN; CDR2 reads SYDVKM. The CDR3 is CASSSHRDSSYEQYF. The CDR3 nucleotides read TGTGCCAGCAGCTCTCATCGGGACAGCTCCTACGAGCAGTACTTC. Looking up the rest from reference TRBV28 and TRBJ2-7 gives the full variable domain: DVKVTQSSRYLVKRTGEKVFLECVQDMDHENMFWYRQDPGLGLRLIYFSYDVKMKEKGDIPEGYSVSREKKERFSLILESASTNQTSMYLCASSSHRDSSYEQYFGPGTRLTVT.

J is TRBJ2-5 and V is TRBV5-1; 7 bases are shared with TRBD2. The trim removed 0 bases at V and 11 bases at J, leaving 7 bases unmatched. Per the germline V gene, CDR1 is SGHRS and CDR2 is YFSETQ. CDR3 length: 13 amino acids. CDR3 sequence: CASSLGTSWEQYF. The DNA for the CDR3 is TGCGCCAGCAGCTTGGGGACTAGTTGGGAGCAGTACTTC.

The chain carries TRBV5-6 and TRBJ2-7; 11 nucleotides line up with TRBD1. Germline CDR1 reads SGHDT; CDR2 reads YYEEEE. The trim removed 3 bases at V and 3 bases at J, leaving 2 bases unmatched. CDR3 length: 14 residues. CDR3 region: CASSWGQGGYEQYF. CDR3 DNA: TGTGCCAGCAGCTGGGGACAGGGGGGCTACGAGCAGTACTTC. The full variable domain, with the rest looked up from reference TRBV5-6 and TRBJ2-7, is DAGVTQSPTHLIKTRGQQVTLRCSPKSGHDTVSWYQQALGQGPQFIFQYYEEEERQRGNFPDRFSGHQFPNYSSELNVNALLLGDSALYLCASSWGQGGYEQYFGPGTRLTVT.

The chain carries TRBV7-2 and TRBJ2-2; 10 nucleotides line up with TRBD2. This CDR3 comprises 16 residues. Germline V gene sequence: CDR1 SGHTA, CDR2 FQGNSA. J gave up 5 bases and V 2 bases, and 5 bases lay outside the gene matches. The CDR3 reads CASSLMSGRGTGELFF. In DNA, the CDR3 is TGTGCCAGCAGCTTAATGAGCGGGAGGGGGACCGGGGAGCTGTTTTTT.

This rearrangement joins TRBV27 to TRBJ1-5; perhaps TRBD1 as D (5 bases). Germline assignment: CDR1 MNHEY and CDR2 SMNVEV (reference sequence). This CDR3 spans 16 amino acids. Trimming cost V 2 bases and J 3 bases, with 14 bases left between them. The CDR3 loop is CASSLVGGVNNQPQHF. CDR3 bases: TGTGCCAGCAGTTTAGTCGGGGGGGTGAACAATCAGCCCCAGCATTTT.